A selection of T cell receptor beta chains follows, all from one sample in a study of vaccination effects on CD4 cells after COVID-19. These receptors have no known antigen. Profiling relied on immunoSEQ multiplex PCR, and the TCRdb table lists in-frame clones only, not all of them. Of 35,000 to 45,000 clones in the sample, roughly 69% were seen once. Sequencing was performed on CD4+ T cells from PBMCs cultured with HCoV-NL63 spike peptides, taken before COVID-19 vaccination. Every receptor here comes from a human donor who had a prior SARS-CoV-2 infection. Each CDR3 is given with its conserved first and last residue. The D gene is left open where the match is weak. Size is stated for part of the rows, as once, few or many counts, or as a class when the clone is expanded.

j_call v_call d_call clone_size cdr3_nt cdr3_aa
TRBJ2-5 TRBV6-2/TRBV6-3 NA NA TGTGCCAGCAGTTACGGTGGCGCAGGTCAAGAGACCCAGTACTTC CASSYGGAGQETQYF
TRBJ2-2 TRBV7-6 NA NA TGTGCCAGCAGCGCCAACGACCGCCCCGATGTAGTGAACACCGGGGAGCTGTTTTTT CASSANDRPDVVNTGELFF
TRBJ2-1 TRBV4-1 TRBD2 NA TGCGCCAGCAGCCCGGGCCCGGCTAGCGGTTCCTACAATGAGCAGTTCTTC CASSPGPASGSYNEQFF
TRBJ2-2 TRBV3-1/TRBV3-2 TRBD1 NA TGTGCCAGCAGTCACCGGGACAGTTACACCGGGGAGCTGTTTTTT CASSHRDSYTGELFF
TRBJ1-5 TRBV5-1 NA NA TGCGCCAGCAGCTTGGAATGGGGGGCAGATCAGCCCCAGCATTTT CASSLEWGADQPQHF
TRBJ2-1 TRBV5-4 TRBD1 once TGTGCCAGCAGCTTACAGGGGTCCTACAATGAGCAGTTCTTC CASSLQGSYNEQFF
TRBJ1-6 TRBV30 NA NA TGTGCCTGGAGTGTACAGGTGGCGGAAAATTCACCCCTCCACTTT CAWSVQVAENSPLHF
TRBJ1-6 TRBV9 NA NA TGTGCCAGCAGCGTCGGAGGGGGGGATAATTCACCCCTCCACTTT CASSVGGGDNSPLHF
TRBJ1-2 TRBV6-5 NA NA TGTGCCAGCAGTTACCTCGACCCTCTTGGCTACACCTTC CASSYLDPLGYTF
TRBJ2-3 TRBV4-2 NA NA TGTGCCAGCAGCCAAGTATCTGCAGATACGCAGTATTTT CASSQVSADTQYF
TRBJ2-5 TRBV2 NA few TGTGCCAGCAGTAGCCAAACGAGGAGTGAGACCCAGTACTTC CASSSQTRSETQYF
TRBJ2-3 TRBV3-1/TRBV3-2 TRBD1 few TGTGCCAGCAGCCTAGGGACGTGGACAGGTACGCAGTATTTT CASSLGTWTGTQYF
TRBJ2-1 TRBV11-2 TRBD2 once TGTGCCAGCAGCTTATTTTTGGCGGGAGGTCTGAATGAGCAGTTCTTC CASSLFLAGGLNEQFF
TRBJ2-7 TRBV4-2 TRBD1 NA TGTGCCAGCAGCCGGCCGGGACAGGGATCCTACGAGCAGTACTTC CASSRPGQGSYEQYF
TRBJ2-5 TRBV5-1 TRBD2 NA TGCGCCAGCGGCCAGGGACTACGACAAGAGACCCAGTACTTC CASGQGLRQETQYF
TRBJ2-3 TRBV11-3 TRBD2 NA TGTGCCAGCTGTCCGGGAGGGCCCACAGATACGCAGTATTTT CASCPGGPTDTQYF
TRBJ1-2 TRBV6-2/TRBV6-3 NA NA TGTGCCAGCAGTTATACGGGGGGCGACTATGGCTACACCTTC CASSYTGGDYGYTF
TRBJ2-3 TRBV7-9 NA few TGTGCCAGCGCCCAGACCCACCTGGGAGATACGCAGTATTTT CASAQTHLGDTQYF
TRBJ2-5 TRBV11-2 TRBD2 NA TGTGCCAGCAGCTATATAGCGGGGGGGGTAGAGACCCAGTACTTC CASSYIAGGVETQYF
TRBJ2-1 TRBV5-1 NA few TGCGCCAGCAGCTTGTTGATTCAGGGGAACAATGAGCAGTTCTTC CASSLLIQGNNEQFF
TRBJ2-3 TRBV7-2 TRBD2 NA TGTGCCAGCAGCTTCATCCGACTATTAGCGGGCTCTCGGACAGATACGCAGTATTTT CASSFIRLLAGSRTDTQYF
TRBJ1-6 TRBV5-1 TRBD1 NA TGCGCCAGCAGCTTGTCGGGGACAGTTAATTCACCCCTCCACTTT CASSLSGTVNSPLHF
TRBJ2-3 TRBV4-1 TRBD2 NA TGCGCCAGCAGCCAGACTAGCGGGGCCCTCGTTACGCAGTATTTT CASSQTSGALVTQYF
TRBJ1-2 TRBV30 NA once TGTGCCTGGAGTCGCACAGCCTCCCGGAGTGTAACCTTC CAWSRTASRSVTF
TRBJ1-1 TRBV7-9 NA NA TGTGCCAGCAGTAGAGGCGGGGAGGGCACTGAAGCTTTCTTT CASSRGGEGTEAFF
TRBJ1-6 TRBV2 TRBD1 NA TGTGCCAGCAGTGAATCCGGGACAGAGAATTCACCCCTCCACTTT CASSESGTENSPLHF